Below, 23 T cell receptor beta chains from the same sample are listed, as sequenced in a study of blood T cell repertoires in COVID-19. Data came from immunoSEQ multiplex PCR; TCRdb stores just in-frame clones and leaves some out. This table has around 500,000 clones, 80% to 90% appearing once. What was sequenced was peripheral blood. These receptors originate from a human donor in a cohort sampled during active COVID-19.

Of note for this clone: The junction departs from germline at one end; a sequencing error may be responsible. The chain carries TRBV2 and TRBJ2-7, with D possibly matching TRBD2 (6 bases). Germline loops: CDR1 SNHLY, CDR2 FYNNEI. This CDR3 contains 13 residues. The CDR3 reads CASSLRDSHEQYF. The CDR3, as DNA: TGTGCCAGCAGCCTCCGGGACTCCCACGAGCAGTACTTC.

This rearrangement joins TRBV7-2 to TRBJ2-5; TRBD2 agrees at 12 bases. The germline CDR1 and CDR2 sequences are SGHTA and FQGNSA. V lost 5 bases to trimming and J lost 6 bases; unmatched junction nucleotides: 4. This CDR3 has 14 residues. CDR3 sequence (DNA): TGTGCCAGCAGCCTAGGACTAGCGGGAAAGACCCAGTACTTC. It codes for CASSLGLAGKTQYF.

The rearrangement uses TRBV29-1 and TRBJ1-4, with 9 positions matching TRBD1. Germline CDR1 is SQVTM and CDR2 is ANQGSEA. The V and J ends lost 7 bases and 4 bases, in that order; junction bases with no gene match: 7. The CDR3 has 14 residues. CDR3 sequence reads: CSALRQGVNEKLFF. The CDR3 bases are TGCAGCGCCCTGAGACAGGGGGTTAATGAAAAACTGTTTTTT.

The V call is TRBV15, the J call TRBJ1-4; D is perhaps TRBD1 (5 bases). The ends were cut back, 8 bases at V and 5 bases at J, with 18 bases in the middle. The CDR3 sequence is 15 residues long. In germline, CDR1 is LNHNV, CDR2 YYDKDF (reference sequence). Written as DNA, the CDR3 is TGTGCCACCTTCAGCCGGGACTCTGGGAATGAAAAACTGTTTTTT. Protein sequence: CATFSRDSGNEKLFF.

The CDR3 DNA reads TGTGCCTGGAGTGAGGGGATTTTTCCCGGGGAGCTGTTTTTT. The encoded protein is CAWSEGIFPGELFF. The V gene is TRBV30, the J gene TRBJ2-2; D possibly corresponds to TRBD1 (5 bases). Germline V gives CDR1 GTSNPN, CDR2 SVGIG (reference sequence). The CDR3 loop spans 14 amino acids. The ends were cut back, 1 base at V and 6 bases at J, with 12 bases in the middle.

This sequence joins TRBV19 and TRBJ2-5; 9 bases align to TRBD1. The CDR3 extends over 16 amino acids. Unmatched junction bases numbered 12, after V lost 5 bases and J lost 5 bases. The germline V gene has CDR1 LNHDA and CDR2 SQIVND (reference sequence). The DNA for the CDR3 is TGTGCCAGTAGTGTTTCGGGACAGGGAAAACGGGAGACCCAGTACTTC. Translated: CASSVSGQGKRETQYF.

The chain links TRBV30 to TRBJ1-2; D not certain. The germline V gene encodes CDR1 GTSNPN and CDR2 SVGIG (reference sequence). The CDR3 totals 15 residues. Trimming removed 4 bases from V and 4 bases from J, with 19 bases in between. The CDR3 DNA reads TGTGCCTGGACCATTGTAGCCCAGTTCGGCTATGGCTACACCTTC. Translated: CAWTIVAQFGYGYTF.

The chain couples TRBV10-2 to TRBJ2-3; TRBD2 matches 10 bases. The germline V gene has CDR1 WSHSY and CDR2 SAAADI. CDR3 length: 15 amino acids. The junction had 5 bases not matched to a gene; V was cut back by 5 bases and J by 3 bases. CDR3: CASSRRGLATDTQYF. The CDR3 DNA sequence: TGCGCCAGCAGTCGGCGGGGACTAGCGACAGATACGCAGTATTTT.

The chain joins TRBV7-3 to TRBJ2-1; 9 bases are a match to TRBD2. The V segment lost 2 bases and the J segment 8 bases; nucleotides outside the gene matches: 7. The CDR3 is 15 amino acids. CDR1 is SGHTA, CDR2 FQGTGA, per germline. The CDR3 sequence: CASSLQAGGGHEQFF. CDR3 bases: TGTGCCAGCAGCTTACAAGCGGGAGGAGGGCATGAGCAGTTCTTC.

This clone was observed a handful of times. The chain couples TRBV30 to TRBJ1-3; the D is unclear. The CDR3 extends over 13 amino acids. Germline CDR1 is GTSNPN and CDR2 is SVGIG (reference sequence). Trimming took off 0 bases at V and 2 bases at J, with 5 bases between the two ends. The CDR3 is CAWSVAAGNTIYF. The CDR3 coding sequence is TGTGCCTGGAGTGTAGCCGCTGGAAACACCATATATTTT.

This clone was seen only a few times. The junction shows a germline mismatch at one end, possibly a read error. The chain is built from TRBV7-7 and TRBJ2-2; 11 nucleotides agree with TRBD2. This CDR3 contains 16 residues. From germline, CDR1 is SSHAT and CDR2 FNYEAQ (reference sequence). CDR3 sequence (DNA): TGTGCTAGCAGCCAACTAGCGGGAGAAAACCACGGGGAGCTGTTTTTT. Amino acid sequence: CASSQLAGENHGELFF.

The rearrangement links TRBV5-6 to TRBJ2-2; D may be TRBD2 (5 bases). The germline V and J ends were trimmed by 0 bases and 4 bases, with 13 bases remaining between them. Germline CDR1 is SGHDT and CDR2 is YYEEEE. The CDR3 runs 16 residues. The CDR3 region has the DNA TGTGCCAGCAGCTTGGCGGGGATGGATAGCACCGGGGAGCTGTTTTTT. Translated: CASSLAGMDSTGELFF.

The chain is built from TRBV5-5 and TRBJ2-7; D possibly corresponds to TRBD2 (6 bases). This CDR3 region has 14 residues. V shed 0 bases and J shed 6 bases, with 13 bases lying between them. Germline V lookup: CDR1 SGHKS, CDR2 YYEKEE (reference sequence). The CDR3 is CASSLGGTRGEQYF. Here the CDR3 DNA reads TGTGCCAGCAGCTTGGGCGGGACGAGAGGCGAGCAGTACTTC.

The V and J genes are TRBV12-3 or TRBV12-4 and TRBJ1-1; D call uncertain. Trimming stripped 6 bases from V and 3 bases from J, with 11 bases between. The CDR3 contains 13 residues. The CDR3 loop reads CASRPSVDTEAFF. As DNA, the CDR3 is TGTGCCAGCAGGCCCTCTGTAGACACTGAAGCTTTCTTT.

The chain employs TRBV5-1 and TRBJ1-1, with D perhaps TRBD1 (5 bases). Between the trimmed V and J ends, which lost 0 bases and 11 bases, there was a span of 11 bases. CDR1 and CDR2 (germline): SGHRS, YFSETQ. The CDR3 is made up of 12 amino acids. The CDR3 protein is CASSLVGARAFF. The CDR3 DNA reads as TGCGCCAGCAGCTTGGTAGGGGCGCGGGCTTTCTTT.

This rearrangement joins TRBV5-1 to TRBJ1-1; perhaps TRBD1 as D (5 bases). Trimming took 6 bases from V and 8 from J, leaving 17 bases between them. Germline values: CDR1 SGHRS, CDR2 YFSETQ. This CDR3 region has 13 residues. As DNA, the CDR3 is TGCGCCAGCAAACCGATTGTCGCAGGGGAAGCTTTCTTT. Amino acids: CASKPIVAGEAFF.

The chain couples TRBV7-2 to TRBJ1-2; D not certain. The CDR3 is 14 residues long. Germline CDR1 reads SGHTA; CDR2 reads FQGNSA. The germline V and J ends were trimmed by 3 bases and 6 bases, with 14 bases remaining between them. The DNA for the CDR3 is TGTGCCAGCAGCTTGAGGATCCCGATTGATGGCTACACCTTC. It is translated as CASSLRIPIDGYTF. Variable domain in full (rest from reference TRBV7-2 and TRBJ1-2): GAGVSQSPSNKVTEKGKDVELRCDPISGHTALYWYRQSLGQGLEFLIYFQGNSAPDKSGLPSDRFSAERTGGSVSTLTIQRTQQEDSAVYLCASSLRIPIDGYTFGSGTRLTVV.

This clone showed up just once. V usage is TRBV27 and J usage is TRBJ2-7, with 10 bases aligning to TRBD1. Germline loops: CDR1 MNHEY, CDR2 SMNVEV (reference sequence). J was trimmed by 3 bases and V by 5 bases; bases with no gene match: 7. There are 15 residues in the CDR3. This CDR3 reads CASSDPGQGIYEQYF. The DNA for the CDR3 is TGTGCCAGCAGTGATCCGGGACAGGGGATCTACGAGCAGTACTTC.

The chain couples TRBV7-9 to TRBJ2-1; D may be TRBD1 (5 bases). Germline-derived CDR1 and CDR2 are SEHNR and FQNEAQ (reference sequence). CDR3 length: 15 residues. V was pared by 5 bases and J by 6 bases, with 17 bases between. In nucleotides, the CDR3 is TGTGCCAGCAGCCCCCGTGGCAGGGTCAGCAATGAGCAGTTCTTC. Protein: CASSPRGRVSNEQFF.

The rearrangement uses TRBV28 and TRBJ2-4, with D maybe TRBD1 (6 bases). The CDR3 covers 13 residues. Trimming cost V 6 bases and J 11 bases, with 17 bases left between them. Germline V CDR1 and CDR2: MDHEN, SYDVKM. CDR3 DNA sequence: TGTGCCAGCAGCTCAGCCGGGACACTCCTTCAGTACTTC. It translates to CASSSAGTLLQYF.

The V and J genes are TRBV7-3 and TRBJ2-7, with 7 bases lining up with TRBD1. J was trimmed by 0 bases and V by 5 bases; bases with no gene match: 4. The germline gives CDR1 SGHTA, CDR2 FQGTGA. The CDR3 loop spans 14 amino acids. CDR3 sequence reads: CASSASGGSYEQYF. CDR3 DNA sequence: TGTGCCAGCAGCGCTTCAGGGGGCTCCTACGAGCAGTACTTC.

The chain carries TRBV7-9 and TRBJ1-2, with a tentative D call TRBD1 (6 bases). This CDR3 spans 16 amino acids. Germline CDR1 is SEHNR and CDR2 is FQNEAQ (reference sequence). Trimming cost V 5 bases and J 4 bases, with 20 bases left between them. The CDR3 DNA is TGTGCCAGCAGCCCCCGGGGGGCTTCCTCCACCTATGGCTACACCTTC. Its protein is CASSPRGASSTYGYTF. The variable domain in full, completed from reference TRBV7-9 and TRBJ1-2, reads DTGVSQNPRHKITKRGQNVTFRCDPISEHNRLYWYRQTLGQGPEFLTYFQNEAQLEKSRLLSDRFSAERPKGSFSTLEIQRTEQGDSAMYLCASSPRGASSTYGYTFGSGTRLTVV.

This chain joins TRBV18 and TRBJ2-5; D is undetermined. Germline CDR1 KGHSH, CDR2 LQKENI. This CDR3 spans 14 amino acids. The V gene lost 3 bases and the J gene lost 0 bases, with 8 bases spanning the gap. The CDR3 coding sequence is TGTGCCAGCTCACCTTTGGCAGACCAAGAGACCCAGTACTTC. It specifies CASSPLADQETQYF.